This T cell receptor (beta chain) was documented in a study of shared clonotypes between healthy human individuals. Clones were read by immunoSEQ multiplex PCR, and TCRdb kept only the in-frame ones, dropping some. Of 650,000 to 800,000 clones listed, roughly two thirds are singletons. This receptor was taken from a woman under 40 in good health. Sequenced: memory CD4+ T cells sorted from blood. Subset in this sample: CD45RA-negative fraction.

In DNA, the CDR3 is TGTGCCTGGAGTGTCAGCATGAACACTGAAGCTTTCTTT. Its protein is CAWSVSMNTEAFF. The J gene is TRBJ1-1, the V gene TRBV30; no reliable D call. Germline V gene data show CDR1 as GTSNPN and CDR2 as SVGIG (reference sequence). The CDR3 is 13 residues long. V was clipped by 0 bases and J by 0 bases, with 5 bases between them.